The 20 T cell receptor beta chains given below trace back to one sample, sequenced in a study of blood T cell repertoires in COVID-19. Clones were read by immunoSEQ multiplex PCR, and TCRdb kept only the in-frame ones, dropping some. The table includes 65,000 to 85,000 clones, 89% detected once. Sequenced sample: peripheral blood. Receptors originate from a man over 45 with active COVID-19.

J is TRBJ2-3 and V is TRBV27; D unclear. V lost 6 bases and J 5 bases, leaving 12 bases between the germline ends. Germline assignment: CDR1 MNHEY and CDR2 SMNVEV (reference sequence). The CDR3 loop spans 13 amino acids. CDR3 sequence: CASRPRIVDTQYF. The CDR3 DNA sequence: TGTGCCAGCAGGCCTAGGATTGTAGATACGCAGTATTTT.

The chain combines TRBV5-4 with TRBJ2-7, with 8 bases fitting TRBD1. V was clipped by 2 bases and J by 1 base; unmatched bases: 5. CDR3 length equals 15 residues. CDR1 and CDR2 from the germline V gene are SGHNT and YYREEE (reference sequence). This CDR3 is CASSLERQGSYEQYF. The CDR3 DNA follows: TGTGCCAGCAGCTTAGAGAGACAGGGGTCCTACGAGCAGTACTTC.

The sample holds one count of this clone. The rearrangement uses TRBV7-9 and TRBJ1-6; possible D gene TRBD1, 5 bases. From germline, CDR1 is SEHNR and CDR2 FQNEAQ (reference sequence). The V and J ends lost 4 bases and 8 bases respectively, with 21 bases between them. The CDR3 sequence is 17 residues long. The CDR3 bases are TGTGCCAGCAGCTCGCCTCGGGTAGGGGTTTTAGATTCACCCCTCCACTTT. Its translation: CASSSPRVGVLDSPLHF.

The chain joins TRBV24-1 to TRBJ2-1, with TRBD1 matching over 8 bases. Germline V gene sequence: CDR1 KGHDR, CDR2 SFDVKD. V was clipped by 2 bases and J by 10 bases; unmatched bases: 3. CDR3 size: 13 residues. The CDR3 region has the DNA TGTGCCACCAGTGATTACCGGACAGGGGAGCAGTTCTTC. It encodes CATSDYRTGEQFF.

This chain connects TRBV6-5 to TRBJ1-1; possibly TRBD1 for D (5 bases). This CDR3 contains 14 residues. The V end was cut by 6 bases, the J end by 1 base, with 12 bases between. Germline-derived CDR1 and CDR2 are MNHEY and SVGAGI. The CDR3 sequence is CASSHSRANTEAFF. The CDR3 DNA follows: TGTGCCAGCAGCCACTCCAGGGCGAACACTGAAGCTTTCTTT.

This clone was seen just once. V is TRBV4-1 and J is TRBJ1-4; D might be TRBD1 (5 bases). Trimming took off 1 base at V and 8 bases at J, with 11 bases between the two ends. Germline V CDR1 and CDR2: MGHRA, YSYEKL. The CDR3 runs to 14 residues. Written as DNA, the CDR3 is TGCGCCAGCAGCCAAGCAAGGGGAGGAGAAAAACTGTTTTTT. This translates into CASSQARGGEKLFF.

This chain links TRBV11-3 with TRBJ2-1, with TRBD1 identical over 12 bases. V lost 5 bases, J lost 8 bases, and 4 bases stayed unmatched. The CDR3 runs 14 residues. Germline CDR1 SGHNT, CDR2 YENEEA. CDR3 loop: CASSVGQGAYEQFF. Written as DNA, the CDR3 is TGTGCCAGCAGCGTGGGACAGGGGGCCTATGAGCAGTTCTTC.

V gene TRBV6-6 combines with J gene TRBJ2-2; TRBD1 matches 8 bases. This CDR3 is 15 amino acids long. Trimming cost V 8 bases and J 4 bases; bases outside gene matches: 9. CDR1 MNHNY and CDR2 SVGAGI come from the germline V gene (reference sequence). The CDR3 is CASGYGTGSTGELFF. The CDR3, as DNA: TGTGCCAGCGGCTATGGGACAGGCTCCACCGGGGAGCTGTTTTTT.

Here the CDR3 DNA reads TGTGCCAGCAGCCAAGATAGGACAGGTGAGCAGTTCTTC. This translates into CASSQDRTGEQFF. The genes are TRBV14 and TRBJ2-1; TRBD1 aligns across 7 bases. The V gene's germline CDR1 is SGHDN and CDR2 FVKESK. The CDR3 covers 13 residues. V was clipped by 0 bases and J by 9 bases; unmatched bases: 2. Filled out from reference TRBV14 and TRBJ2-1, the complete variable domain reads EAGVTQFPSHSVIEKGQTVTLRCDPISGHDNLYWYRRVMGKEIKFLLHFVKESKQDESGMPNNRFLAERTGGTYSTLKVQPAELEDSGVYFCASSQDRTGEQFFGPGTRLTVL.

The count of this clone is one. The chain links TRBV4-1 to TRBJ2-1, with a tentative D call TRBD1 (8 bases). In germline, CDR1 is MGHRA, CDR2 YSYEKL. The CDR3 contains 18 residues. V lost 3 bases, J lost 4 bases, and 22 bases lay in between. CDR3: CASSQRQGTISQYNEQFF. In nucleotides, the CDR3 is TGCGCCAGCAGCCAGAGACAGGGGACTATTTCTCAATACAATGAGCAGTTCTTC.

CDR3 sequence (DNA): TGTGCCAGCAGATCCGGGACAGGGTTCCGCTCCTACAATGAGCAGTTCTTC. Translated, it gives CASRSGTGFRSYNEQFF. This chain connects TRBV5-8 to TRBJ2-1, with 9 bases lining up with TRBD1. V lost 5 bases to trimming and J lost 0 bases; unmatched junction nucleotides: 9. The CDR3 totals 17 residues. Germline loops: CDR1 SGHTS, CDR2 YDEGEE. Full variable domain (rest looked up from reference TRBV5-8 and TRBJ2-1): EAGVTQSPTHLIKTRGQQATLRCSPISGHTSVYWYQQALGLGLQFLLWYDEGEERNRGNFPPRFSGRQFPNYSSELNVNALELEDSALYLCASRSGTGFRSYNEQFFGPGTRLTVL.

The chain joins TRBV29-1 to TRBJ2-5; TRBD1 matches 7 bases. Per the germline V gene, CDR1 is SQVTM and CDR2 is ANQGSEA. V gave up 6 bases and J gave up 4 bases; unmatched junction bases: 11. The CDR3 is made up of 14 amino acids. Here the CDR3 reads CSVAPNRGVETQYF. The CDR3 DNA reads TGCAGCGTAGCACCAAACAGGGGAGTAGAGACCCAGTACTTC.

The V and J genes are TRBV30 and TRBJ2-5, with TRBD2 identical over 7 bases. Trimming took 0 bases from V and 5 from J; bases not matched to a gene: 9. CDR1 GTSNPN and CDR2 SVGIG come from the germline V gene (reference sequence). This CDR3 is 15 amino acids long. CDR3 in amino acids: CAWSVGKTSLETQYF. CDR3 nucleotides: TGTGCCTGGAGTGTAGGGAAGACTAGCCTCGAGACCCAGTACTTC.

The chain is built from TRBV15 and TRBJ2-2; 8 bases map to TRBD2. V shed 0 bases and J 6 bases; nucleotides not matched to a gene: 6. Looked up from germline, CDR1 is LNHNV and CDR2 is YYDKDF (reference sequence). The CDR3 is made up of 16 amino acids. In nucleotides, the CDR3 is TGTGCCACCAGCAGAGAACGGGGGGGCGCCGCCGGGGAGCTGTTTTTT. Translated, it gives CATSRERGGAAGELFF.

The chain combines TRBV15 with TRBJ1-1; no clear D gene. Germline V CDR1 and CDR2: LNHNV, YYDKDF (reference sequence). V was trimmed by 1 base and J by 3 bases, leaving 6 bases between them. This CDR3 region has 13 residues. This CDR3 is CATSRARYTEAFF. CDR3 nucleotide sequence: TGTGCCACCAGCAGAGCCAGATACACTGAAGCTTTCTTT.

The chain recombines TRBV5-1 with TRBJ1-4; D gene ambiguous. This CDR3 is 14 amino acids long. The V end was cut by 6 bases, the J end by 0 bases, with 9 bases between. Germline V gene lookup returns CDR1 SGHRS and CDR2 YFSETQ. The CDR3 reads CASTQGATNEKLFF. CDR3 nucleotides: TGCGCCAGCACACAAGGAGCAACTAATGAAAAACTGTTTTTT.

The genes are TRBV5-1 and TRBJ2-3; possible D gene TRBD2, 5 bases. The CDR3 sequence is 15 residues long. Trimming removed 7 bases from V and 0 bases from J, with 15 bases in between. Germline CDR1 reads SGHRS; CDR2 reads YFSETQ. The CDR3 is CASQKVTGSTDTQYF. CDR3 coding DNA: TGCGCCAGCCAAAAGGTAACGGGAAGCACAGATACGCAGTATTTT.

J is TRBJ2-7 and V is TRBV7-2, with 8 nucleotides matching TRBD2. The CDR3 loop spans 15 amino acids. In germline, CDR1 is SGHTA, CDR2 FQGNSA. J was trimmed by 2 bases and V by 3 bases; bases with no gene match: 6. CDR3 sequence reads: CASSFSASGPYEQYF. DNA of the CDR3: TGTGCCAGCAGCTTTAGCGCTAGCGGGCCCTACGAGCAGTACTTC. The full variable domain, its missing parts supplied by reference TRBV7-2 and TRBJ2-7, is GAGVSQSPSNKVTEKGKDVELRCDPISGHTALYWYRQSLGQGLEFLIYFQGNSAPDKSGLPSDRFSAERTGGSVSTLTIQRTQQEDSAVYLCASSFSASGPYEQYFGPGTRLTVT.

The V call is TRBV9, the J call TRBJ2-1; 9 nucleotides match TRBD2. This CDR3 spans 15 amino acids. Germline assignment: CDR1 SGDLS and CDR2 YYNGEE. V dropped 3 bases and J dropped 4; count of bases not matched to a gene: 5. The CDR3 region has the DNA TGTGCCAGCAGCGAACTTAGCGGGGGTTACAATGAGCAGTTCTTC. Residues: CASSELSGGYNEQFF.

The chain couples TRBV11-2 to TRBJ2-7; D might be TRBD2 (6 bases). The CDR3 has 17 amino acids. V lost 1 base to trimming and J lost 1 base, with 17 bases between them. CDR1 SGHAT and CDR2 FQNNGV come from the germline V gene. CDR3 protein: CASSLAARTIPSYEQYF. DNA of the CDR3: TGTGCCAGCAGCTTAGCGGCCAGGACTATCCCTTCCTACGAGCAGTACTTC.